A single TCR beta chain is shown here with its context. This CDR3 is 16 amino acids long. V was clipped by 6 bases and J by 0 bases, with 15 bases between them. Per the germline V gene, CDR1 is LGHNT and CDR2 is FRNRAP. Produced via immunoSEQ multiplex PCR; TCRdb's table is partial and in-frame only. The data hold approximately 40,000 clones, with approximately 86% observed a single time. Noted time point: peripheral blood 6 weeks after treatment start. Metastatic or locally advanced urothelial carcinoma was present in the patients. The data are from a study of PD-L1 blockade in urothelial cancer. The wider study: Twenty-five of 29 patients were men who had bladder-origin urothelial cancer. The authors examined blood 3 weeks (second dose) and 6 weeks after treatment start. There were a median of about 150,000 T cells in blood samples.

This sample comprised PBMCs, obtained around atezolizumab (anti-PD-L1) treatment. The source is a man between 60 and 75 years old with urothelial cancer. V is TRBV12-5 and J is TRBJ2-4, with D perhaps TRBD2 (7 bases). The CDR3 reads CASGPGGGSAKNIQYF. In DNA, the CDR3 is TGTGCTAGTGGCCCTGGGGGGGGCTCAGCCAAAAACATTCAGTACTTC. Full variable domain (missing parts from reference TRBV12-5 and TRBJ2-4): DARVTQTPRHKVTEMGQEVTMRCQPILGHNTVFWYRQTMMQGLELLAYFRNRAPLDDSGMPKDRFSAEMPDATLATLKIQPSEPRDSAVYFCASGPGGGSAKNIQYFGAGTRLSVL.